The T cell receptor beta chain under discussion was sequenced for a study of cytomegalovirus exposure and HLA in healthy donors. Study results and caveats: Analyses of presence and absence presupposed an approximately uniform sequencing depth across donors.

The PCR ran on 60 Vbeta and 13 Jbeta primers. Repertoires were generated with immunoSEQ multiplex PCR, while TCRdb's copy carries only in-frame clones and drops some. This repertoire shows about 120,000 clones, over 80% found once; its top ten account for under 2.5%. As for this clone: The antigen is undetermined.

Donors were ostensibly healthy at sampling, although undocumented immune exposures were probable. The CDR3 runs to 12 residues. Germline V gives CDR1 LNHDA, CDR2 SQIVND (reference sequence). The J segment lost 4 bases and the V segment lost 5 bases, leaving 1 base of the junction unmatched. The chain uses TRBV19 and TRBJ1-2; 7 positions match TRBD1. The clonotype comes from a man aged 25-40 years in good health and CMV-seronegative. Sample: PBMCs. The CDR3 DNA is TGTGCCAGTAGTCAGGGGGGCTATGGCTACACCTTC. Its translation is CASSQGGYGYTF.